This TCR beta chain is from a study of T-cell reconstitution after alpha-beta-depleted transplantation in children. CDR3 length: 16 residues. Germline loops: CDR1 SGHTA, CDR2 FQGNSA. J gave up 3 bases and V 3 bases, and 10 bases lay outside the gene matches. This clonotype was detected ten times or more. TCRbeta library construction was performed incorporating unique molecular identifiers. TCRdb re-analysed the PCR reads in MiXCR, keeping a single row per CDR3 protein. This sample has hundreds of thousands of distinct CDR3 sequences, with approximately 15% found just once. This TCR was sampled from a human donor who donated a stem cell graft to a child with acute myeloid leukemia. This specimen consisted of PBMCs from the stem cell graft donor, obtained from the stem cell graft. The chain recombines TRBV7-2 with TRBJ1-2; TRBD1 agrees at 7 bases. CDR3 loop: CASSFLTGPSYYGYTF. The CDR3 DNA reads as TGTGCCAGCAGCTTCCTGACAGGGCCGAGTTACTATGGCTACACCTTC.